Detailed here is one TCR beta chain. Its target is not known. Following extraction, RNA underwent reverse transcription to cDNA, which served as the sequencing template. Only in-frame clones appear in the TCRdb table, and some are missing; sequencing was by immunoSEQ multiplex PCR. There are some 150,000 clones in the sample; roughly 60% occur only once, and 35% to 40% lies in the top ten. This sample is part of a study of CD8+ T cells in alopecia areata. Germline-derived CDR1 and CDR2 are SGDLS and YYNGEE. V was trimmed by 3 bases and J by 0 bases, leaving 10 bases between them. This CDR3 has 15 amino acids. Findings and caveats of the study: TCR sharing was clearer in mice than between patients, perhaps partly owing to patient HLA diversity.

The source of this sequence is a human donor in good health. The chain joins TRBV9 to TRBJ1-5, with D perhaps matching TRBD1 (6 bases). Sequencing input: CD8+ T cells sorted from blood. The CDR3 loop reads CASSATGYSNQPQHF. In DNA form, the CDR3 reads TGTGCCAGCAGCGCTACAGGGTATAGCAATCAGCCCCAGCATTTT.